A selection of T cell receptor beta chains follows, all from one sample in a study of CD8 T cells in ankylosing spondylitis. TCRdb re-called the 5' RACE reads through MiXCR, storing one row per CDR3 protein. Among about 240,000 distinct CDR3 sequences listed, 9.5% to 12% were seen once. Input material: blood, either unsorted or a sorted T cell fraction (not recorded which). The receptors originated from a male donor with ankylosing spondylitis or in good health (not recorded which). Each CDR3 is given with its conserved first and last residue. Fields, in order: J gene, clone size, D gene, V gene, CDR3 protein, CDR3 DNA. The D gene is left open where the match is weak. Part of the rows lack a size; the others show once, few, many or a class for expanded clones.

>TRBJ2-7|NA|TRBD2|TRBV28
CASSTRLAGPSYEQYF
TGTGCCAGCAGTACTCGACTAGCGGGACCCTCCTACGAGCAGTACTTC
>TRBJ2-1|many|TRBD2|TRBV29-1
CSAGTSGNDEQFF
TGCAGCGCGGGGACTAGCGGGAACGATGAGCAGTTCTTC
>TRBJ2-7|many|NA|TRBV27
CASSLSSDGSYEQYF
TGTGCCAGCAGTTTATCCTCCGACGGATCCTACGAGCAGTACTTC
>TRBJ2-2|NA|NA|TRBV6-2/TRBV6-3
CASRQRGDTGELFF
TGTGCCAGCAGGCAGAGGGGGGACACCGGGGAGCTGTTTTTT
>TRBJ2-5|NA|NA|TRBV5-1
CASSFPGARAKETQYF
TGCGCCAGCAGCTTCCCGGGGGCGCGGGCGAAAGAGACCCAGTACTTC
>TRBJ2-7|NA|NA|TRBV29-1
CSVERSPGAEQYF
TGCAGCGTTGAAAGGTCCCCAGGGGCGGAGCAGTACTTC
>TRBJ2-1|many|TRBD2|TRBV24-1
CATSDLGSSGSYNEQFF
TGTGCCACCAGTGATTTGGGCTCTAGCGGATCCTACAATGAGCAGTTCTTC
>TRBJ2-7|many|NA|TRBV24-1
CATSDRLLTASYEQYF
TGTGCCACCAGTGACCGATTGTTGACGGCCTCCTACGAGCAGTACTTC
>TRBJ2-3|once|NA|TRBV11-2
CASSHNAGGTDTQYF
TGTGCCAGCAGCCACAATGCTGGGGGCACAGATACGCAGTATTTT
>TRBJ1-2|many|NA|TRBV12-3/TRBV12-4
CASSLVVSGGYTF
TGTGCCAGCAGTTTAGTGGTCAGCGGGGGCTACACCTTC